The rows below give T cell receptor beta chains drawn from one sample of a study of early T cells in non-severe SARS-CoV-2 infection. Using its own MiXCR run on the 5' RACE reads, TCRdb lists one record per CDR3 protein. The data show roughly 40,000 distinct CDR3 sequences, over 4% seen once. Sequenced: whole blood. These receptors all come from an adult who was a healthcare worker with PCR-confirmed SARS-CoV-2 infection or an uninfected control (not recorded which). Each CDR3 is given with its conserved first and last residue.

V	J	CDR3
TRBV4-1	TRBJ1-1	CASSQDSRGQNTEAFF
TRBV6-4	TRBJ2-6	CASSDSNGFGGANVLTF
TRBV4-3	TRBJ2-7	CASSQGLADHEQYF
TRBV10-1	TRBJ2-7	CASKLPSSPRLEQYF
TRBV6-5	TRBJ1-4	CASSYSTPKISEKLFF
TRBV11-2	TRBJ2-1	CASSSTPGPYNEQFF
TRBV3-1	TRBJ2-5	CASSQVGQGAETQYF
TRBV20-1	TRBJ2-3	CSARAWGGTQYF
TRBV12-3/TRBV12-4	TRBJ1-1	CASSRTGDTEAFF
TRBV24-1	TRBJ1-5	CATSDPGTGDNQPQHF
TRBV5-1	TRBJ2-3	CASSLAEGTDTQYF
TRBV12-3/TRBV12-4	TRBJ1-1	CASSDRGKWGEAFF
TRBV11-2	TRBJ2-3	CASSLFGTDTQYF
TRBV3-1	TRBJ2-7	CASSRRGYEQYF
TRBV4-2	TRBJ1-5	CASSQADSNQPQHF
TRBV10-3	TRBJ1-4	CAISSVPGGNEKLFF
TRBV20-1	TRBJ1-1	CSARDRRTGKIEAFF
TRBV2	TRBJ2-5	CASSERWTGEETQYF